These 12 T cell receptor beta chains were sequenced from one sample in a study of cytomegalovirus exposure and HLA in healthy donors. PCR used 60 Vbeta primers and 13 Jbeta primers. The data were produced by immunoSEQ multiplex PCR, yet TCRdb's version contains in-frame clones alone and is incomplete. Here the sample spans approximately 130,000 clones, about 83% being singletons. Sequenced input: PBMCs. The origin of the receptors is a girl aged 2-10 years in good health and CMV-seronegative.

The chain employs TRBV14 and TRBJ1-4; D perhaps matches TRBD1 (5 bases). Germline V gives CDR1 SGHDN, CDR2 FVKESK. This CDR3 region has 15 residues. This chain's CDR3 is CASASGRGTNEKLFF. CDR3 in DNA: TGTGCAAGCGCCTCGGGGAGGGGAACTAATGAAAAACTGTTTTTT.

This rearrangement joins TRBV29-1 to TRBJ2-1; D possibly corresponds to TRBD1 (6 bases). Germline CDR1 SQVTM, CDR2 ANQGSEA. Trimming cost V 8 bases and J 1 base, with 15 bases left between them. The CDR3 has 14 residues. The CDR3 reads CSLGPDRSYNEQFF. Written as DNA, the CDR3 is TGCAGCCTGGGGCCGGACAGATCCTACAATGAGCAGTTCTTC.

V and J are TRBV9 and TRBJ1-4, with 8 bases fitting TRBD1. The ends lost 0 bases at V and 10 bases at J; junction bases unmatched: 11. The V gene's germline CDR1 is SGDLS and CDR2 YYNGEE. This CDR3 region has 16 residues. Here the CDR3 reads CASSVGPGTGEGKLFF. The CDR3 nucleotides read TGTGCCAGCAGCGTAGGGCCCGGGACAGGTGAAGGAAAACTGTTTTTT.

This chain links TRBV2 with TRBJ2-7; TRBD1 is a possible D gene (6 bases). The CDR3 covers 15 residues. The V gene's germline CDR1 is SNHLY and CDR2 FYNNEI. V gave up 4 bases and J gave up 3 bases, with 16 bases separating them. The CDR3 spells CASSGFRQAVYEQYF. CDR3 coding DNA: TGTGCCAGCAGTGGATTTCGACAGGCTGTCTACGAGCAGTACTTC.

The V gene is TRBV4-1, the J gene TRBJ2-5, with TRBD2 matching 9 bases. TRBJ2-7 matches the DNA end more closely, so the J call is doubtful. CDR3 length: 15 amino acids. The germline V gene encodes CDR1 MGHRA and CDR2 YSYEKL. The CDR3 is CASSQVAGDSYEQYF. The DNA for the CDR3 is TGCGCCAGCAGCCAAGTAGCGGGGGACTCCTACGAGCAGTACTTC.

J is TRBJ1-4 and V is TRBV27; 11 positions match TRBD1. The V gene end was trimmed by 0 bases and the J gene end by 6 bases; junction bases not matched to a gene: 3. Germline lookup yields CDR1 MNHEY and CDR2 SMNVEV (reference sequence). The CDR3 loop spans 16 amino acids. The CDR3 is CASSLSGQGADEKLFF. As DNA, the CDR3 is TGTGCCAGCAGTTTATCCGGACAGGGGGCTGATGAAAAACTGTTTTTT.

This CDR3 reads CASSYRGKSNQPQHF. In DNA form, the CDR3 reads TGTGCCAGCAGCTACAGGGGGAAAAGCAATCAGCCCCAGCATTTT. This rearrangement joins TRBV28 to TRBJ1-5; TRBD1 matches at 8 bases. Germline assignment: CDR1 MDHEN and CDR2 SYDVKM. CDR3 length: 15 residues. V was pared by 6 bases and J by 1 base, with 5 bases of the junction left unmatched.

V is TRBV7-9 and J is TRBJ2-7; 10 nucleotides agree with TRBD2. Germline-derived CDR1 and CDR2 are SEHNR and FQNEAQ (reference sequence). The CDR3 loop spans 15 amino acids. V shed 2 bases, J shed 4 bases, and the junction held 5 bases outside the gene matches. The CDR3 nucleotides read TGTGCCAGCAGCTTAACACTAGCGGGGCTGTACGAGCAGTACTTC. It translates to CASSLTLAGLYEQYF. The whole variable domain, remainder taken from reference TRBV7-9 and TRBJ2-7, is DTGVSQNPRHKITKRGQNVTFRCDPISEHNRLYWYRQTLGQGPEFLTYFQNEAQLEKSRLLSDRFSAERPKGSFSTLEIQRTEQGDSAMYLCASSLTLAGLYEQYFGPGTRLTVT.

The V call is TRBV2, the J call TRBJ1-1; 7 bases match TRBD1. Germline V gene lookup returns CDR1 SNHLY and CDR2 FYNNEI. CDR3 length: 13 residues. V lost 7 bases to trimming and J lost 8 bases; unmatched junction nucleotides: 10. The CDR3 reads CASILKGQPEAFF. The CDR3, as DNA: TGTGCCAGCATCCTAAAGGGACAGCCCGAAGCTTTCTTT.

This clone was counted only a few times. At one boundary the junction diverges from the germline segment, which might be a read error. V and J are TRBV7-7 and TRBJ2-5; TRBD1 or TRBD2 may be the D gene (6 bases each). Germline lookup yields CDR1 SSHAT and CDR2 FNYEAQ (reference sequence). There are 15 residues in the CDR3. DNA of the CDR3: TGTGCTAGCAGCCTAGGGGGGCTGGGGCTCAAGACCCAGTACTTC. Translated, it gives CASSLGGLGLKTQYF.

The gene calls are TRBV10-3 and TRBJ1-1; 10 bases align to TRBD1. Germline CDR1 and CDR2: ENHRY and SYGVKD. CDR3 size: 16 residues. J lost 3 bases, V lost 6 bases, and 10 bases had no gene match. CDR3 protein: CAISAGDRGLYTEAFF. Here the CDR3 DNA reads TGTGCCATCAGCGCTGGGGACAGGGGATTATACACTGAAGCTTTCTTT.

The chain joins TRBV9 to TRBJ1-1; D is perhaps TRBD1 (5 bases). CDR1 SGDLS and CDR2 YYNGEE come from the germline V gene. Trimming took off 4 bases at V and 5 bases at J, with 9 bases between the two ends. The CDR3 totals 12 residues. The CDR3 DNA reads TGTGCCAGCAGCCGGGGGGGGACTGAAGCTTTCTTT. This codes for CASSRGGTEAFF.